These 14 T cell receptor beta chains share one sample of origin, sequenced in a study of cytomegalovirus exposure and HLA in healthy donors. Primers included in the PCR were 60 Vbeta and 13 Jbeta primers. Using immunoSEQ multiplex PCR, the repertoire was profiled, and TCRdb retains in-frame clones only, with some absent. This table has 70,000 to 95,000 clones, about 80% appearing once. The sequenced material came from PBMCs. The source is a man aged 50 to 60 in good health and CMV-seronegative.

The CDR3 coding sequence is TGTGCCAGTAGTGGGGTAGCGGGGGATACAGATACGCAGTATTTT. It is translated as CASSGVAGDTDTQYF. The chain joins TRBV19 to TRBJ2-3; the match to TRBD2 covers 9 bases. CDR3 length: 15 amino acids. Germline CDR1 LNHDA, CDR2 SQIVND (reference sequence). J gave up 3 bases and V 5 bases, and 6 bases lay outside the gene matches.

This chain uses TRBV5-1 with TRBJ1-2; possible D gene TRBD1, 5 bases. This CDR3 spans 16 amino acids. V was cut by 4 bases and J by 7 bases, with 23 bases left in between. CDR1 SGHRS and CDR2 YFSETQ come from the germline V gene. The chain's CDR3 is CASSPGWVSGLGGYTF. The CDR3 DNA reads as TGCGCCAGCAGCCCAGGGTGGGTCAGCGGGCTGGGTGGCTACACCTTC.

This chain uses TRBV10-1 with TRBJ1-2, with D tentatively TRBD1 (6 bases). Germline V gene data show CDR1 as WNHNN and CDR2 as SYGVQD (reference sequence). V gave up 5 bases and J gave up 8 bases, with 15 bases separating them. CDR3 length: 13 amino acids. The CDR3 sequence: CASSPGGGGGYTF. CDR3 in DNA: TGCGCCAGCAGTCCCGGAGGGGGAGGGGGCTACACCTTC.

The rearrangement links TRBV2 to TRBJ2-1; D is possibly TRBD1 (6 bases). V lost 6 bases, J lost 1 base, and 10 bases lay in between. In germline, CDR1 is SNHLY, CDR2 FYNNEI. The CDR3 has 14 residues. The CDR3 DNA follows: TGTGCCAGCAGACCGCAGGGGTCCTACAATGAGCAGTTCTTC. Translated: CASRPQGSYNEQFF.

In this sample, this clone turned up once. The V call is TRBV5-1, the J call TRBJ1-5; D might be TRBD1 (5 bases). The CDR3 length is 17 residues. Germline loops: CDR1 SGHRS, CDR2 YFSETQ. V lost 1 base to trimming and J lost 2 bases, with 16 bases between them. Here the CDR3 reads CASSLTPGREGNQPQHF. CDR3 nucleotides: TGCGCCAGCAGCTTGACCCCAGGGCGTGAGGGCAATCAGCCCCAGCATTTT. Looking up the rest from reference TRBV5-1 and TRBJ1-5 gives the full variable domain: KAGVTQTPRYLIKTRGQQVTLSCSPISGHRSVSWYQQTPGQGLQFLFEYFSETQRNKGNFPGRFSGRQFSNSRSEMNVSTLELGDSALYLCASSLTPGREGNQPQHFGDGTRLSIL.

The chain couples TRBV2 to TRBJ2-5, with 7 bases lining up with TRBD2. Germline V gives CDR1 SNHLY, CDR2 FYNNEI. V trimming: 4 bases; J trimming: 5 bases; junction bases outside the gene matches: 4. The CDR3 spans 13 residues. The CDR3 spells CASSGPGGETQYF. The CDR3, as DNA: TGTGCCAGCAGTGGGCCCGGGGGGGAGACCCAGTACTTC.

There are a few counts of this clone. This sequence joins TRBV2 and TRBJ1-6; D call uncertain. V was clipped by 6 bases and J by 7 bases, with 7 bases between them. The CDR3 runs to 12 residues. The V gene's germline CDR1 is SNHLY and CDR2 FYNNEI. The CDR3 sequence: CASRTYNSPLHF. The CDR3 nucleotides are TGTGCCAGCAGGACTTACAATTCACCCCTCCACTTT.

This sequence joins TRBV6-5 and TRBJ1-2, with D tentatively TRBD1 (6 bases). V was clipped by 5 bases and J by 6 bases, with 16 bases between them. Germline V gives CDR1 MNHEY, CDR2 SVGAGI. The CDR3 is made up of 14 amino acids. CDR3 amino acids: CASSPGWTAHGYTF. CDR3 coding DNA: TGTGCCAGCAGTCCCGGTTGGACAGCCCATGGCTACACCTTC.

The CDR3 DNA reads TGTGCCAGCAGCGCTGCTAACCAACGGGGCACAGATACGCAGTATTTT. This gives the protein CASSAANQRGTDTQYF. V gene TRBV9 combines with J gene TRBJ2-3, with no clear D. The CDR3 totals 16 residues. Germline values: CDR1 SGDLS, CDR2 YYNGEE. Trimming removed 3 bases from V and 1 base from J, with 15 bases in between.

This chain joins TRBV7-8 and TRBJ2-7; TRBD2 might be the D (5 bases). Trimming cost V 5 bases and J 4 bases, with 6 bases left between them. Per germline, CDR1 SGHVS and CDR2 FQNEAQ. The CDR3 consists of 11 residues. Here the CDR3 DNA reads TGTGCCAGCAGCCCGGGGTACGAGCAGTACTTC. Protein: CASSPGYEQYF.

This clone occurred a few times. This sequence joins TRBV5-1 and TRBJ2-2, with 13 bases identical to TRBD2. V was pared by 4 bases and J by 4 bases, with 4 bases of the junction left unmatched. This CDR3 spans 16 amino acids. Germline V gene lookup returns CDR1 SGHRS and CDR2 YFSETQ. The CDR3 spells CASSPRLAGGTGELFF. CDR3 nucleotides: TGCGCCAGCAGCCCCAGACTAGCGGGGGGCACCGGGGAGCTGTTTTTT.

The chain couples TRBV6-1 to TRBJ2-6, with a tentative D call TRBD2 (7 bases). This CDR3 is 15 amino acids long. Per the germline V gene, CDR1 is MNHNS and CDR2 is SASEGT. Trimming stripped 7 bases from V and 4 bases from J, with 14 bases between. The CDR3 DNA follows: TGTGCCAGCATCCTAGGGGGGGCAGGGGCCAACGTCCTGACTTTC. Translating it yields CASILGGAGANVLTF.

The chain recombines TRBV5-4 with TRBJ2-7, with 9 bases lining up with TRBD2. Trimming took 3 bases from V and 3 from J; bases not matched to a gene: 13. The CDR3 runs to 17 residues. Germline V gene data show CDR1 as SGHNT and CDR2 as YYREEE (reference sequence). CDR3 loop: CASSSMKAGGPVYEQYF. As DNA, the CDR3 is TGTGCCAGCAGCTCTATGAAAGCGGGGGGTCCCGTCTACGAGCAGTACTTC.

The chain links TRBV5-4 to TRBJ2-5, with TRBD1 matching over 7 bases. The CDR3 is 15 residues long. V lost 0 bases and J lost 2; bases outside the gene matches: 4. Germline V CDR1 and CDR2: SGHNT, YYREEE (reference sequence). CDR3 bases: TGTGCCAGCAGCTTGGACCGGGACAGTCAAGAGACCCAGTACTTC. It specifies CASSLDRDSQETQYF.